Shown below are 10 T cell receptor beta chains from a single sample sequenced in a study of blood T cell repertoires in COVID-19. Using immunoSEQ multiplex PCR, the repertoire was profiled, and TCRdb retains in-frame clones only, with some absent. The data show over 90,000 clones, roughly 87% seen once. The sequenced sample was peripheral blood. The origin of the receptors is a woman aged 45-60 years with COVID-19, enrolled during active disease.

The V call is TRBV29-1, the J call TRBJ1-5, with 8 bases that match TRBD1. V dropped 4 bases and J dropped 4; count of bases not matched to a gene: 0. Germline CDR1 reads SQVTM; CDR2 reads ANQGSEA. The CDR3 consists of 12 residues. The CDR3 coding sequence is TGCAGCGTTGGACAGGGGAATCAGCCCCAGCATTTT. This sequence encodes CSVGQGNQPQHF.

This clone was counted between two and nine times. The V gene is TRBV11-2, the J gene TRBJ1-5, with D unresolved. The ends were cut back, 5 bases at V and 4 bases at J, with 9 bases in the middle. This CDR3 spans 13 amino acids. Germline V gene data show CDR1 as SGHAT and CDR2 as FQNNGV. In DNA form, the CDR3 reads TGTGCCAGCAGCCTAACAGAGAATCAGCCCCAGCATTTT. Amino acid sequence: CASSLTENQPQHF.

This sequence joins TRBV6-5 and TRBJ2-1; TRBD1 aligns across 9 bases. The CDR3 spans 13 residues. Trimming removed 8 bases from V and 10 bases from J; junction bases left unmatched: 9. From germline, CDR1 is MNHEY and CDR2 SVGAGI. The CDR3 DNA reads as TGTGCCAGCTCCTGGACAGGGGCCCTCGAGCAGTTCTTC. It is translated as CASSWTGALEQFF.

The gene calls are TRBV6-2 or TRBV6-3 and TRBJ1-2; 9 positions match TRBD1. With V trimmed by 2 bases and J by 0 bases, 10 bases remained unmatched. The CDR3 is made up of 18 amino acids. CDR1 is MNHEY and CDR2 is SVGEGT in the germline V gene. Here the CDR3 reads CASSYRSRDRVSNYGYTF. The CDR3 DNA sequence: TGTGCCAGCAGTTACAGGTCAAGGGACAGGGTATCTAACTATGGCTACACCTTC.

V gene TRBV5-4 combines with J gene TRBJ2-7, with 9 bases aligning to TRBD1. Trimming at V came to 0 bases and at J to 5 bases, leaving 9 bases not matched to a gene. Germline-derived CDR1 and CDR2 are SGHNT and YYREEE (reference sequence). The CDR3 contains 16 residues. The CDR3 loop reads CASSLGRDRAINEQYF. CDR3 in DNA: TGTGCCAGCAGCTTGGGCCGGGACAGGGCGATCAACGAGCAGTACTTC.

This chain uses TRBV19 with TRBJ1-1, with 8 bases matching TRBD1. This CDR3 contains 16 residues. J gave up 4 bases and V 2 bases, and 9 bases lay outside the gene matches. CDR1 is LNHDA and CDR2 is SQIVND in the germline V gene (reference sequence). The CDR3 is CASSIRGQGAGTEAFF. In DNA, the CDR3 is TGTGCCAGTAGTATAAGAGGTCAGGGGGCAGGCACTGAAGCTTTCTTT.

This clone was detected a few times. The chain carries TRBV12-3 or TRBV12-4 and TRBJ1-6; D is uncertain. The CDR3 covers 12 residues. V shed 6 bases and J shed 9 bases, with 9 bases lying between them. The DNA of the CDR3 is TGTGCCAGCAGGGGAGGGAGTTCACCCCTCCACTTT. Its translation is CASRGGSSPLHF.

The CDR3, as DNA: TGTGCCAGCAGTCCTGCTCTAGCCATGTCAGATACGCAGTATTTT. Protein product: CASSPALAMSDTQYF. The chain carries TRBV6-5 and TRBJ2-3; perhaps TRBD2 as D (5 bases). The germline CDR1 and CDR2 sequences are MNHEY and SVGAGI. V dropped 5 bases and J dropped 4 bases, with 16 bases sitting between them. The length of the CDR3 is 15 residues.

The chain recombines TRBV19 with TRBJ2-7; D is perhaps TRBD2 (5 bases). The CDR3 has 12 residues. The V end lost 3 bases, the J end lost 5 bases, and 8 bases lay between the germline ends. Per the germline V gene, CDR1 is LNHDA and CDR2 is SQIVND (reference sequence). The CDR3 protein is CASSIEGNEQYF. CDR3 nucleotide sequence: TGTGCCAGTAGTATTGAGGGTAACGAGCAGTACTTC. Drawing the rest from reference TRBV19 and TRBJ2-7, the complete variable domain is DGGITQSPKYLFRKEGQNVTLSCEQNLNHDAMYWYRQDPGQGLRLIYYSQIVNDFQKGDIAEGYSVSREKKESFPLTVTSAQKNPTAFYLCASSIEGNEQYFGPGTRLTVT.

The rearrangement joins TRBV28 to TRBJ1-6; 8 positions agree with TRBD1. Germline V lookup: CDR1 MDHEN, CDR2 SYDVKM. This CDR3 spans 15 amino acids. V shed 4 bases, J shed 8 bases, and the junction held 7 bases outside the gene matches. Written as DNA, the CDR3 is TGTGCCAGCAGTTCCTGGACAGGGTGGGATTCACCCCTCCACTTT. This codes for CASSSWTGWDSPLHF.